These 11 T cell receptor beta chains came from one sample sequenced in a study of response to subunit inactivated influenza vaccine. TCRdb re-analysed the RT-PCR reads in MiXCR, keeping a single row per CDR3 protein. The sample carries about 780,000 distinct CDR3 sequences, less than 20% recorded once. The sequencing used PBMCs from blood, collected 5 days after vaccination. The source is a man aged 50-60 years who received an inactivated influenza vaccine.

This clonotype was seen more than once but under ten times. The gene calls are TRBV29-1 and TRBJ2-3; 9 positions agree with TRBD2. This CDR3 region has 13 residues. Germline CDR1 and CDR2: SQVTM and ANQGSEA. V dropped 8 bases and J dropped 3; count of bases not matched to a gene: 6. CDR3 bases: TGCAGCTTGCATAGCGGGAGAACAGATACGCAGTATTTT. It translates to CSLHSGRTDTQYF.

This clonotype was observed at least ten times. V is TRBV7-2 and J is TRBJ2-7, with 9 bases aligning to TRBD2. The trim removed 2 bases at V and 4 bases at J, leaving 3 bases unmatched. Germline V lookup: CDR1 SGHTA, CDR2 FQGNSA. The CDR3 is 14 residues long. DNA for the CDR3: TGTGCCAGCAGCTTACTAGCGGGGACGTACGAGCAGTACTTC. Translation gives CASSLLAGTYEQYF.

This clonotype was counted many times. The chain uses TRBV7-2 and TRBJ2-4; 7 bases are shared with TRBD1. Germline CDR1 SGHTA, CDR2 FQGNSA. The CDR3 has 13 amino acids. The J segment lost 4 bases and the V segment lost 3 bases, leaving 0 bases of the junction unmatched. CDR3 DNA sequence: TGTGCCAGCAGCTTGACAGGGAAAAACATTCAGTACTTC. It yields the protein CASSLTGKNIQYF. The full variable domain, its missing parts supplied by reference TRBV7-2 and TRBJ2-4, is GAGVSQSPSNKVTEKGKDVELRCDPISGHTALYWYRQSLGQGLEFLIYFQGNSAPDKSGLPSDRFSAERTGGSVSTLTIQRTQQEDSAVYLCASSLTGKNIQYFGAGTRLSVL.

This clonotype was recorded a few times. This chain uses TRBV20-1 with TRBJ2-3, with 7 bases fitting TRBD2. The CDR3 is 15 residues long. Germline V gene lookup returns CDR1 DFQATT and CDR2 SNEGSKA (reference sequence). With 5 bases clipped from V and 6 bases from J, the junction kept 14 bases outside the gene matches. The CDR3 DNA reads TGCAGTGCTGCGGTGTGGGGAGGGGCGCCTGATACGCAGTATTTT. Protein product: CSAAVWGGAPDTQYF.

The chain couples TRBV4-1 to TRBJ1-1; D unresolved. CDR1 and CDR2 from the germline V gene are MGHRA and YSYEKL. The CDR3 spans 15 residues. V was clipped by 0 bases and J by 1 base, with 9 bases between them. CDR3 DNA: TGCGCCAGCAGCCAAGAGAGGGCCTGGAACACTGAAGCTTTCTTT. This encodes CASSQERAWNTEAFF.

This clonotype showed up many times. The rearrangement joins TRBV11-1 to TRBJ1-1; a possible D gene is TRBD1 (6 bases). V lost 4 bases and J 1 base, leaving 10 bases between the germline ends. From germline, CDR1 is SGHAT and CDR2 FQDESV (reference sequence). The CDR3 length is 14 residues. CDR3 bases: TGTGCCAGCAGCTGGGACATATCGAACACTGAAGCTTTCTTT. Residues: CASSWDISNTEAFF.

For the CDR3, the DNA is TGTGCCATCAGCCGAATTCGGGGGGAAGATACGCAGTATTTT. As protein: CAISRIRGEDTQYF. The rearrangement links TRBV10-3 to TRBJ2-3; 7 nucleotides agree with TRBD2. V dropped 6 bases and J dropped 5; count of bases not matched to a gene: 8. Per the germline V gene, CDR1 is ENHRY and CDR2 is SYGVKD. This CDR3 has 14 amino acids.

In this sample, this clonotype turned up a few times. CDR3 protein: CSATLGTGPYEQYF. For the CDR3, the DNA is TGCAGTGCTACCCTAGGGACAGGTCCCTACGAGCAGTACTTC. The rearrangement joins TRBV20-1 to TRBJ2-7; 8 bases fit TRBD1. Trimming cost V 4 bases and J 2 bases; bases outside gene matches: 7. The germline V gene encodes CDR1 DFQATT and CDR2 SNEGSKA (reference sequence). The length of the CDR3 is 14 residues.

This clonotype showed up just a few times. The rearrangement joins TRBV6-2 or TRBV6-3 to TRBJ2-5; no clear D. The CDR3 has 15 amino acids. The V end was cut by 6 bases, the J end by 4 bases, with 18 bases between. Germline CDR1 is MNHEY and CDR2 is SVGEGT. DNA of the CDR3: TGTGCCAGCAGCGAACCATTGACTGGCCTAGAGACCCAGTACTTC. Amino acid sequence: CASSEPLTGLETQYF.

This clonotype occurred a few times. The V and J genes are TRBV20-1 and TRBJ2-7, with 8 nucleotides matching TRBD1. In germline, CDR1 is DFQATT, CDR2 SNEGSKA (reference sequence). The CDR3 is 12 residues long. V trimming: 8 bases; J trimming: 6 bases; junction bases outside the gene matches: 9. The DNA of the CDR3 is TGCAGTTCAGGACAGGGAAAGGTCGAGCAGTACTTC. This sequence encodes CSSGQGKVEQYF.

The chain combines TRBV20-1 with TRBJ2-3; 12 bases agree with TRBD2. CDR3 size: 17 residues. V dropped 5 bases and J dropped 2; count of bases not matched to a gene: 11. Germline CDR1 reads DFQATT; CDR2 reads SNEGSKA (reference sequence). DNA of the CDR3: TGCAGTGCTCCCGATCGACTAGCGGGAGATTCCACAGATACGCAGTATTTT. As protein: CSAPDRLAGDSTDTQYF.